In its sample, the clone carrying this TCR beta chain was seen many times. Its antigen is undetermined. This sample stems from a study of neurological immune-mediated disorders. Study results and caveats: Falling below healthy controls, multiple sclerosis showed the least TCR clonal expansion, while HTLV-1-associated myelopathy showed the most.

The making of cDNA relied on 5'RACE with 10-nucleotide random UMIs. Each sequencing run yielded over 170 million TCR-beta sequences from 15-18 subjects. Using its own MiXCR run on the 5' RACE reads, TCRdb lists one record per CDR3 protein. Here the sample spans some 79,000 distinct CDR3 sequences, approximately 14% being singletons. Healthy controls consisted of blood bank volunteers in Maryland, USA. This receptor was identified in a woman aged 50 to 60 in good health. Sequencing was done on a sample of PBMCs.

The CDR3 DNA is TGCAGTGCGATCAACGGAGGGGGGTATGGCTACACCTTC. Residues: CSAINGGGYGYTF. The rearrangement links TRBV20-1 to TRBJ1-2, with D tentatively TRBD1 (6 bases). CDR1 and CDR2 (germline): DFQATT, SNEGSKA (reference sequence). The CDR3 consists of 13 residues. V was trimmed by 6 bases and J by 5 bases, leaving 16 bases between them.